These 25 T cell receptor beta chains share one sample of origin, sequenced in a study of vaccination and CD4 T cells after COVID-19. No cognate antigen is known for these TCRs. CD4+ T cells that had been cultured provided DNA sequenced with the Oncomine TCR Beta short-read assay. TCRdb independently ran MiXCR on the PCR reads; one entry per CDR3 protein. Of roughly 25,000 distinct CDR3 sequences listed, less than 40% were seen once; the top ten hold 3% to 3.5%. The time point was: late sampling 161 to 241 days after vaccination in a few convalescent patients. Documented treatment: approximately 9-day PBMC culture with coronavirus spike peptide pools or control peptides (ViraFEST assay). The source material was CD4+ T cells from blood, cultured in vitro, sampled about 7 months after SARS-CoV-2 vaccination. The origin of the receptors is a human donor who had recovered from COVID-19.

This clonotype was detected only a few times. This chain links TRBV7-9 with TRBJ1-1, with 9 bases fitting TRBD1. The CDR3 contains 14 residues. Germline assignment: CDR1 SEHNR and CDR2 FQNEAQ (reference sequence). Trimming removed 2 bases from V and 7 bases from J; junction bases left unmatched: 5. CDR3 nucleotides: TGTGCCAGCAGCTTAACAGGGGGCCCCGTTGAAGCTTTCTTT. Translated, it gives CASSLTGGPVEAFF.

V and J are TRBV28 and TRBJ1-5; D is uncertain. V lost 3 bases to trimming and J lost 2 bases, with 11 bases between them. Germline V gives CDR1 MDHEN, CDR2 SYDVKM. The CDR3 contains 15 residues. The CDR3 region has the DNA TGTGCCAGCAGTTTCCTGAAGGGAGGCAATCAGCCCCAGCATTTT. Residues: CASSFLKGGNQPQHF.

The CDR3 loop is CASSYYRASGRAEYF. DNA of the CDR3: TGTGCCAGCAGTTATTACAGGGCTAGCGGGAGGGCTGAGTACTTC. This chain uses TRBV6-5 with TRBJ2-5; 12 bases line up with TRBD2. The CDR3 contains 15 residues. The germline gives CDR1 MNHEY, CDR2 SVGAGI. Trimming cost V 3 bases and J 12 bases; bases outside gene matches: 11.

The V and J genes are TRBV20-1 and TRBJ2-3; 7 bases fit TRBD2. The CDR3 has 15 residues. The V gene's germline CDR1 is DFQATT and CDR2 SNEGSKA (reference sequence). CDR3: CSQPPGTKGHDTQYF. The CDR3 coding sequence is TGCAGCCAGCCCCCCGGGACTAAAGGTCACGATACGCAGTATTTT.

The chain employs TRBV10-2 and TRBJ2-5; D not certain. V was cut by 1 base and J by 0 bases, with 6 bases left in between. The CDR3 consists of 14 residues. Germline values: CDR1 WSHSY, CDR2 SAAADI. The chain's CDR3 is CASSEWTYQETQYF. The CDR3 nucleotides read TGCGCCAGCAGTGAGTGGACCTACCAAGAGACCCAGTACTTC.

This clonotype has only one observation. The chain employs TRBV10-3 and TRBJ2-3; D is ambiguous. V dropped 1 base and J dropped 0 bases, with 8 bases sitting between them. Germline assignment: CDR1 ENHRY and CDR2 SYGVKD. This CDR3 spans 15 amino acids. This chain's CDR3 is CAISEFPPSTDTQYF. DNA of the CDR3: TGTGCCATCAGTGAGTTTCCACCCAGCACAGATACGCAGTATTTT.

This clonotype was seen only a few times. The rearrangement joins TRBV7-2 to TRBJ2-7, with D unclear. From germline, CDR1 is SGHTA and CDR2 FQGNSA. The CDR3 sequence is 12 residues long. V was clipped by 5 bases and J by 3 bases, with 8 bases between them. CDR3 in amino acids: CASSPFDYEQYF. In nucleotides, the CDR3 is TGTGCCAGCAGCCCCTTTGACTACGAGCAGTACTTC.

The chain employs TRBV7-9 and TRBJ2-5, with D perhaps matching TRBD2 (5 bases). There are 14 residues in the CDR3. CDR1 SEHNR and CDR2 FQNEAQ come from the germline V gene (reference sequence). CDR3 sequence (DNA): TGTGCTGGGGTTCGAACGGGGTACCAAGAGACCCAGTACTTC. Translation: CAGVRTGYQETQYF.

The genes are TRBV6-5 and TRBJ2-7, with D possibly being TRBD2 (6 bases). The CDR3 covers 17 residues. Per germline, CDR1 MNHEY and CDR2 SVGAGI. Between the trimmed V and J ends, which lost 2 bases and 4 bases, there was a span of 21 bases. CDR3 amino acids: CASSYRGAAAIPYEQYF. The CDR3 DNA follows: TGTGCCAGCAGTTACCGCGGGGCGGCGGCCATCCCTTACGAGCAGTACTTC.

This clonotype was seen a few times. The chain employs TRBV27 and TRBJ1-1, with unresolved D. CDR1 and CDR2 (germline): MNHEY, SMNVEV (reference sequence). CDR3 length: 13 residues. V was shortened by 3 bases and J by 2 bases, with 7 bases between the two germline ends. The CDR3 DNA sequence: TGTGCCAGCAGTTTTGCGTCTAACACTGAAGCTTTCTTT. Protein sequence: CASSFASNTEAFF.

There are a few counts of this clonotype. The chain uses TRBV10-3 and TRBJ2-7; D is possibly TRBD2 (5 bases). The CDR3 totals 12 residues. CDR1 is ENHRY and CDR2 is SYGVKD in the germline V gene. Trimming took off 6 bases at V and 0 bases at J, with 6 bases between the two ends. CDR3: CAIRGSSYEQYF. CDR3 nucleotides: TGTGCCATCAGGGGGAGCTCCTACGAGCAGTACTTC.

The rearrangement links TRBV6-1 to TRBJ1-5, with 8 bases matching TRBD1. V shed 3 bases and J 1 base; nucleotides not matched to a gene: 2. Germline CDR1 reads MNHNS; CDR2 reads SASEGT. CDR3 length equals 15 residues. CDR3: CASSDRGLSNQPQHF. The CDR3 region has the DNA TGTGCCAGCAGTGACAGGGGGCTCAGCAATCAGCCCCAGCATTTT.

V is TRBV7-3 and J is TRBJ2-1; the D is unclear. V was shortened by 4 bases and J by 4 bases, with 8 bases between the two germline ends. The CDR3 is 13 amino acids. The V gene's germline CDR1 is SGHTA and CDR2 FQGTGA. CDR3 nucleotides: TGTGCCAGCAGCTCGGAATCGTACAATGAGCAGTTCTTC. It specifies CASSSESYNEQFF.

The chain is built from TRBV6-1 and TRBJ1-2; unclear D gene. The CDR3 runs to 14 residues. Germline values: CDR1 MNHNS, CDR2 SASEGT. V lost 6 bases, J lost 0 bases, and 11 bases lay in between. The CDR3 loop is CASSSAVSNYGYTF. In DNA, the CDR3 is TGTGCCAGCAGCTCAGCGGTCTCTAACTATGGCTACACCTTC.

The V and J genes are TRBV20-1 and TRBJ2-1; 8 positions match TRBD2. The J segment lost 0 bases and the V segment lost 4 bases, leaving 8 bases of the junction unmatched. Germline-derived CDR1 and CDR2 are DFQATT and SNEGSKA (reference sequence). The CDR3 length is 16 residues. The CDR3 loop is CSAIDVAGRSYNEQFF. The CDR3 region has the DNA TGCAGTGCTATCGACGTAGCGGGACGCTCCTACAATGAGCAGTTCTTC.

The chain employs TRBV28 and TRBJ1-1; D uncertain. V was shortened by 6 bases and J by 0 bases, with 11 bases between the two germline ends. Germline loops: CDR1 MDHEN, CDR2 SYDVKM. The CDR3 extends over 14 amino acids. CDR3 residues: CASSTGGMNTEAFF. In DNA, the CDR3 is TGTGCCAGCAGCACCGGAGGGATGAACACTGAAGCTTTCTTT.

The V gene is TRBV7-3, the J gene TRBJ1-3, with a possible D match to TRBD1 (6 bases). V lost 5 bases and J 2 bases, leaving 16 bases between the germline ends. Germline loops: CDR1 SGHTA, CDR2 FQGTGA. This CDR3 is built from 16 residues. In nucleotides, the CDR3 is TGTGCCAGCAGCCAGGGGTTACGAGCTGCTGGAAACACCATATATTTT. This encodes CASSQGLRAAGNTIYF.

This chain uses TRBV6-2 or TRBV6-3 with TRBJ2-3; D is possibly TRBD2 (5 bases). Germline V CDR1 and CDR2: MNHEY, SVGEGT. V lost 0 bases and J lost 5, with 18 bases in between. The CDR3 totals 17 residues. The CDR3 sequence: CASSYSSTGRSQDTQYF. In DNA, the CDR3 is TGTGCCAGCAGTTACTCGAGTACGGGAAGGAGTCAAGATACGCAGTATTTT.

This clonotype qualifies as medium-sized. The genes are TRBV20-1 and TRBJ2-3; possible D gene TRBD1, 6 bases. The CDR3 is made up of 15 amino acids. The V gene lost 0 bases and the J gene lost 2 bases, with 12 bases spanning the gap. The V gene's germline CDR1 is DFQATT and CDR2 SNEGSKA (reference sequence). The CDR3 region is CSARDAGTPTDTQYF. The CDR3 region has the DNA TGCAGTGCTAGAGACGCCGGGACACCCACAGATACGCAGTATTTT.

This clonotype has only a few counts. V is TRBV7-3 and J is TRBJ2-1, with TRBD1 matching over 8 bases. Unmatched junction bases numbered 6, after V lost 0 bases and J lost 8 bases. In germline, CDR1 is SGHTA, CDR2 FQGTGA. This CDR3 region has 15 residues. The CDR3 here is CASSLTPDRGYEQFF. The CDR3 bases are TGTGCCAGCAGCTTAACCCCTGACAGGGGCTATGAGCAGTTCTTC.

This clonotype was observed a few times. V usage is TRBV28 and J usage is TRBJ2-7; D possibly corresponds to TRBD2 (6 bases). CDR1 MDHEN and CDR2 SYDVKM come from the germline V gene. This CDR3 is built from 17 residues. Trimming pared 6 bases from V and 2 bases from J, leaving 23 bases between. The CDR3 reads CASRPAPLKRGTYEQYF. CDR3 coding DNA: TGTGCCAGCAGACCCGCCCCCCTAAAACGGGGGACCTACGAGCAGTACTTC.

In this sample, this clonotype turned up a few times. V is TRBV7-9 and J is TRBJ2-7; D gene uncertain. Trimming removed 4 bases from V and 2 bases from J, with 9 bases in between. Germline V CDR1 and CDR2: SEHNR, FQNEAQ (reference sequence). The CDR3 consists of 13 residues. The CDR3 is CASSSPGPYEQYF. The CDR3 bases are TGTGCCAGCAGCTCACCAGGCCCCTACGAGCAGTACTTC.

The V and J genes are TRBV7-9 and TRBJ2-7, with 10 bases that match TRBD1. The CDR3 totals 14 residues. V dropped 2 bases and J dropped 6; count of bases not matched to a gene: 4. Germline V lookup: CDR1 SEHNR, CDR2 FQNEAQ (reference sequence). CDR3 sequence: CASSLRDRGTEQYF. The CDR3 DNA reads TGTGCCAGCAGCTTAAGGGACAGGGGAACCGAGCAGTACTTC. The full variable domain, its missing parts supplied by reference TRBV7-9 and TRBJ2-7, is DTGVSQNPRHKITKRGQNVTFRCDPISEHNRLYWYRQTLGQGPEFLTYFQNEAQLEKSRLLSDRFSAERPKGSFSTLEIQRTEQGDSAMYLCASSLRDRGTEQYFGPGTRLTVT.

This chain uses TRBV7-6 with TRBJ1-1, with D uncertain. Germline lookup yields CDR1 SGHVS and CDR2 FNYEAQ. Trimming removed 2 bases at V and 8 bases at J, with 12 bases between. The CDR3 length is 13 residues. DNA of the CDR3: TGTGCCAGCAGCTTAAGGCCGGATAGAGAAGCTTTCTTT. Translating it yields CASSLRPDREAFF.

There are a few counts of this clonotype. The chain joins TRBV7-3 to TRBJ1-1; D is unresolved. V was cut by 7 bases and J by 1 base, with 10 bases left in between. Germline V gene data show CDR1 as SGHTA and CDR2 as FQGTGA. The CDR3 is 13 amino acids. This chain's CDR3 is CASKRSRNTEAFF. In nucleotides, the CDR3 is TGTGCCAGCAAAAGGAGTCGGAACACTGAAGCTTTCTTT.